Shown below are 20 T cell receptor beta chains from a single sample sequenced in a study of Ad26.COV2.S vaccination and SARS-CoV-2 variants (dated by TCRdb to about 2021). Interpreted using the paper, the treatment or condition label stands for: around 19 received Ad26.COV2.S at low or high dose, single or two shots; about 5 received placebo; per-sample allocation not given. For vaccine and placebo recipients, the sequenced repertoires came from samples collected on day 63 after the first injection. Receptor amplification or capture employed the immunoSEQ multiplex PCR assay. TCRdb mirrors the immuneACCESS table, restricted to in-frame sequences. Some clones are absent from its copies; in checked studies, under half trace to an unresolved V gene, and the reason for the others is unknown. Counted in this sample were 440,000 or so clones; about 90% of them appeared once. The ten most abundant clones make up approximately 4.3% of the sample.

This sample comprised peripheral blood, obtained in a trial of Ad26.COV2.S vaccine versus placebo. These receptors were obtained from a person between 18 and 60 years old who received the Ad26.COV2.S COVID-19 vaccine or a placebo.

The V gene is TRBV7-3, the J gene TRBJ2-1, with 7 bases aligning to TRBD1. Looked up from germline, CDR1 is SGHTA and CDR2 is FQGTGA. V lost 8 bases, J lost 7 bases, and 26 bases stayed unmatched. This CDR3 is 19 amino acids long. The CDR3 is CASGSGPRQGTRRGNEQFF. The DNA of the CDR3 is TGTGCCAGCGGCTCAGGTCCGAGACAGGGAACTAGAAGAGGGAATGAGCAGTTCTTC.

The rearrangement links TRBV12-3 or TRBV12-4 to TRBJ2-7, with D hard to call. The CDR3 consists of 11 residues. V dropped 6 bases and J dropped 3 bases, with 6 bases sitting between them. The CDR3 nucleotides are TGTGCCAGCAGCACCGGCTACGAGCAGTACTTC. Its translation: CASSTGYEQYF.

The J gene is TRBJ1-1, the V gene TRBV19; 9 bases fit TRBD1. This CDR3 contains 15 residues. The germline gives CDR1 LNHDA, CDR2 SQIVND (reference sequence). Losses at the gene ends were 9 bases for V and 5 bases for J; bases not matched to a gene: 13. The CDR3: CASQRGGQGDTEAFF. In DNA, the CDR3 is TGTGCCAGCCAAAGGGGGGGACAGGGAGATACTGAAGCTTTCTTT.

The chain combines TRBV15 with TRBJ2-2; D is possibly TRBD2 (5 bases). The CDR3 has 18 residues. Germline V gene sequence: CDR1 LNHNV, CDR2 YYDKDF (reference sequence). V was trimmed by 0 bases and J by 1 base, leaving 15 bases between them. The CDR3, as DNA: TGTGCCACCAGCAGAGATCTCTGGGTCCGGGGGAACACCGGGGAGCTGTTTTTT. Encoded protein: CATSRDLWVRGNTGELFF.

This chain connects TRBV5-1 to TRBJ2-7; D is possibly TRBD2 (6 bases). Per the germline V gene, CDR1 is SGHRS and CDR2 is YFSETQ. The CDR3 is made up of 15 amino acids. V gave up 4 bases and J gave up 2 bases, with 16 bases separating them. CDR3 sequence: CASSPGTPRAYEQYF. CDR3 nucleotide sequence: TGCGCCAGCAGCCCCGGGACTCCCCGCGCCTACGAGCAGTACTTC.

As to this clone: One end of the junction varies from germline; a read error may be responsible. The chain links TRBV4-3 to TRBJ2-5; 16 bases match TRBD2. The CDR3 totals 18 residues. Germline V gives CDR1 LGHNA, CDR2 YSLEER. The CDR3 loop reads CTSSQVMGLAGGRETQYF. Written as DNA, the CDR3 is TGCACCAGCAGCCAAGTAATGGGACTAGCGGGAGGGCGAGAGACCCAGTACTTC.

The V call is TRBV7-9, the J call TRBJ2-7; 10 bases fit TRBD2. The CDR3 length is 16 residues. The V gene's germline CDR1 is SEHNR and CDR2 FQNEAQ (reference sequence). Germline trimming cut 6 bases from V and 5 bases from J; bases unmatched to any gene: 13. The DNA of the CDR3 is TGTGCCAGCAGTTTGGTCCTAGCGGGAGTTAAGGACGAGCAGTACTTC. This codes for CASSLVLAGVKDEQYF. The full variable domain, with the rest looked up from reference TRBV7-9 and TRBJ2-7, is DTGVSQNPRHKITKRGQNVTFRCDPISEHNRLYWYRQTLGQGPEFLTYFQNEAQLEKSRLLSDRFSAERPKGSFSTLEIQRTEQGDSAMYLCASSLVLAGVKDEQYFGPGTRLTVT.

The chain couples TRBV7-2 to TRBJ2-1; possible D gene TRBD2, 7 bases. Germline assignment: CDR1 SGHTA and CDR2 FQGNSA. This CDR3 region has 15 residues. With 1 base removed from V and 5 bases from J, the gap between germline ends came to 12 bases. DNA of the CDR3: TGTGCCAGCAGCTTAGATAAGGGGGGGCACAATGAGCAGTTCTTC. Translation gives CASSLDKGGHNEQFF.

This sequence joins TRBV11-1 and TRBJ2-2; 7 nucleotides align to TRBD1. Looked up from germline, CDR1 is SGHAT and CDR2 is FQDESV (reference sequence). The CDR3 spans 14 residues. V was clipped by 3 bases and J by 3 bases; unmatched bases: 1. The CDR3 nucleotides read TGTGCCAGCAGCTTTACAGGGGACACCGGGGAGCTGTTTTTT. Residues: CASSFTGDTGELFF.

The chain combines TRBV12-3 or TRBV12-4 with TRBJ1-5, with D possibly being TRBD1 (6 bases). CDR3 length: 13 residues. Trimming shortened V by 2 bases and J by 7 bases, and 9 bases separated the two germline ends. The CDR3 spells CASSLTGTQPQHF. The CDR3 nucleotides read TGTGCCAGCAGTTTAACAGGGACGCAGCCCCAGCATTTT.

The chain is built from TRBV6-1 and TRBJ2-5; no reliable D call. The CDR3 runs to 12 residues. Deletions cut 1 base from V and 4 bases from J, with 4 bases between. Germline V lookup: CDR1 MNHNS, CDR2 SASEGT. The CDR3 reads CASSEVRETQYF. In nucleotides, the CDR3 is TGTGCCAGCAGTGAAGTGAGAGAGACCCAGTACTTC.

V gene TRBV27 combines with J gene TRBJ2-5, with D possibly being TRBD2 (5 bases). The CDR3 spans 15 residues. V lost 0 bases and J 1 base, leaving 9 bases between the germline ends. Germline assignment: CDR1 MNHEY and CDR2 SMNVEV (reference sequence). The CDR3 DNA is TGTGCCAGCAGTTTATCTGCGGGCCGCCAAGAGACCCAGTACTTC. Residues: CASSLSAGRQETQYF.

CDR3 coding DNA: TGTGCCAGCAGCCAAGGGGACAAAAAAAATGGCTACACCTTC. This codes for CASSQGDKKNGYTF. This chain uses TRBV4-2 with TRBJ1-2, with D maybe TRBD1 (6 bases). The CDR3 consists of 14 residues. In germline, CDR1 is LGHNA, CDR2 YNFKEQ. Trimming left V 1 base short and J 6 bases short, with 12 bases between.

The genes are TRBV7-8 and TRBJ2-7, with 7 positions matching TRBD2. The V gene end was trimmed by 1 base and the J gene end by 2 bases; junction bases not matched to a gene: 11. The CDR3 extends over 17 amino acids. The germline V gene has CDR1 SGHVS and CDR2 FQNEAQ. The CDR3 DNA follows: TGTGCCAGCAGCTTAGGGTTAGCCCCGGGGGGAGCCTACGAGCAGTACTTC. Its protein is CASSLGLAPGGAYEQYF.

The rearrangement links TRBV4-2 to TRBJ1-1, with no clear D. The CDR3 length is 14 residues. Trimming removed 7 bases at V and 1 base at J, with 13 bases between. Germline CDR1 and CDR2: LGHNA and YNFKEQ. The CDR3 nucleotides read TGTGCCAGCACCGAACGGCGGGGGAACACTGAAGCTTTCTTT. Encoded protein: CASTERRGNTEAFF.

The chain couples TRBV27 to TRBJ1-1; 8 nucleotides align to TRBD1. The CDR3 runs 11 residues. In germline, CDR1 is MNHEY, CDR2 SMNVEV (reference sequence). Trimming removed 7 bases from V and 6 bases from J; junction bases left unmatched: 1. The CDR3 DNA is TGTGCCAGCAACAGGGGGGCTGAAGCTTTCTTT. Residues: CASNRGAEAFF.

The V gene is TRBV25-1, the J gene TRBJ2-1; D might be TRBD2 (6 bases). The CDR3 is made up of 18 amino acids. The germline V gene has CDR1 MGHDK and CDR2 SYGVNS. Trimming pared 6 bases from V and 9 bases from J, leaving 30 bases between. The CDR3 loop reads CASSPETGSAGFHPEQFF. The CDR3 bases are TGTGCCAGCAGCCCCGAAACGGGTTCGGCGGGATTTCACCCTGAGCAGTTCTTC.

The chain has TRBV30 and TRBJ2-1; D call uncertain. The CDR3 is 13 amino acids. Trimming stripped 4 bases from V and 9 bases from J, with 16 bases between. Germline assignment: CDR1 GTSNPN and CDR2 SVGIG (reference sequence). CDR3 sequence: CAWTEVLPGEQFF. CDR3 nucleotide sequence: TGTGCCTGGACCGAGGTCCTGCCGGGTGAGCAGTTCTTC.

The genes are TRBV27 and TRBJ1-5, with D possibly TRBD1 on 6 matching bases. V dropped 6 bases and J dropped 11 bases, with 20 bases sitting between them. CDR1 and CDR2 (germline): MNHEY, SMNVEV (reference sequence). This CDR3 region has 14 residues. CDR3 in amino acids: CASSPTAAYRAQHF. CDR3 nucleotide sequence: TGTGCCAGCAGCCCTACAGCGGCCTACAGGGCCCAGCATTTT.

The chain couples TRBV25-1 to TRBJ2-5; D gene unclear. CDR1 and CDR2 (germline): MGHDK, SYGVNS. The CDR3 covers 14 residues. Between the trimmed V and J ends, which lost 7 bases and 2 bases, there was a span of 14 bases. Here the CDR3 reads CASTSREEQETQYF. The CDR3 DNA follows: TGTGCCAGCACGTCACGTGAGGAACAAGAGACCCAGTACTTC.